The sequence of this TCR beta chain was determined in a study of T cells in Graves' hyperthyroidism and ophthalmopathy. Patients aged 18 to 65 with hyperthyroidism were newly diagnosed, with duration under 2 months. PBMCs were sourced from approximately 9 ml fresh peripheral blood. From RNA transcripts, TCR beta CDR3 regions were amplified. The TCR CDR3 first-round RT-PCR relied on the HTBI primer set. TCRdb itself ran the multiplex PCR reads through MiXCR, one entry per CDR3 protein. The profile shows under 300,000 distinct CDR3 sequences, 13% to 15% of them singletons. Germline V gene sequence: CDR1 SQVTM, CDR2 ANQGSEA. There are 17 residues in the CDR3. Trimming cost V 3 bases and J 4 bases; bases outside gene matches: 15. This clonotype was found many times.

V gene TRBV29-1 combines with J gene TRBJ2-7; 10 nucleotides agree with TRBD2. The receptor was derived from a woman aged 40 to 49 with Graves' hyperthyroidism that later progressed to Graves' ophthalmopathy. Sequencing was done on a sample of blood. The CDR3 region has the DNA TGCAGCGTTGATTTACCTCGGCTAGCGGGAGAGGGTTACGAGCAGTACTTC. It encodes CSVDLPRLAGEGYEQYF.